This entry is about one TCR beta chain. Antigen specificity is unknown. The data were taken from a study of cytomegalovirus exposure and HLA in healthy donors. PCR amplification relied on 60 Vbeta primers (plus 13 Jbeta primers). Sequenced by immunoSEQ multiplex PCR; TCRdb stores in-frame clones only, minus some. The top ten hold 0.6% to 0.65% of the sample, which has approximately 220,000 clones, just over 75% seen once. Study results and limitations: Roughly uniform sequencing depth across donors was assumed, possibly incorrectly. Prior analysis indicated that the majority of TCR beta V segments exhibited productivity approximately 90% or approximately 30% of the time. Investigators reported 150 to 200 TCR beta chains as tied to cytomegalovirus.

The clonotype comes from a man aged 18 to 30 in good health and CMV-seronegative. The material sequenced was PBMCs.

For the CDR3, the DNA is TGTGCCAGCAGCTTGACGTACGGGTCGACGTTCTTC. It encodes CASSLTYGSTFF. The chain joins TRBV7-9 to TRBJ2-1; D gene ambiguous. Trimming pared 3 bases from V and 15 bases from J, leaving 15 bases between. There are 12 residues in the CDR3. The germline V gene encodes CDR1 SEHNR and CDR2 FQNEAQ (reference sequence). The full variable domain, its missing parts supplied by reference TRBV7-9 and TRBJ2-1, is DTGVSQNPRHKITKRGQNVTFRCDPISEHNRLYWYRQTLGQGPEFLTYFQNEAQLEKSRLLSDRFSAERPKGSFSTLEIQRTEQGDSAMYLCASSLTYGSTFFGPGTRLTVL.